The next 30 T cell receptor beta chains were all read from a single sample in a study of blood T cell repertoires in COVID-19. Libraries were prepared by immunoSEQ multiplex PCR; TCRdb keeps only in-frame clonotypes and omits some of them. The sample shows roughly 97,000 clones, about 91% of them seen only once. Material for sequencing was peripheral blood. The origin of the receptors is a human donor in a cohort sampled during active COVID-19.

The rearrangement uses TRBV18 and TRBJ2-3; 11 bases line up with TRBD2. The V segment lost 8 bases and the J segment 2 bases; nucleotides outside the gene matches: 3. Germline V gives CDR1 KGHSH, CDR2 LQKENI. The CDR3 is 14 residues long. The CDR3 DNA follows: TGTGCCAGCCTAGCGGGGGGACCCACAGATACGCAGTATTTT. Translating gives CASLAGGPTDTQYF.

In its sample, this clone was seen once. CDR3 nucleotides: TGTGCCAGCAGTTTAGCCGCTGGAAACACCATATATTTT. Encoded protein: CASSLAAGNTIYF. The V and J genes are TRBV12-3 or TRBV12-4 and TRBJ1-3, with D unclear. Deletions cut 0 bases from V and 2 bases from J, with 2 bases between. This CDR3 has 13 residues.

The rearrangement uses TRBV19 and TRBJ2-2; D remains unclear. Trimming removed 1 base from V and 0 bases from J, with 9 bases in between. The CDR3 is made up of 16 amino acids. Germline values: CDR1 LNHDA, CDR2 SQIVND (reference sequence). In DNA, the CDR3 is TGTGCCAGTAGTATAGTGGGCTTCGCGAACACCGGGGAGCTGTTTTTT. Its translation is CASSIVGFANTGELFF.

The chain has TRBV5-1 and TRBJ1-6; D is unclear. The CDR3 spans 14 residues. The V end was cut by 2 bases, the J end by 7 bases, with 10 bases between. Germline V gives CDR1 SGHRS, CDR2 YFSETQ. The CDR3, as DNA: TGCGCCAGCAGCTTACACAGTACAAATTCACCCCTCCACTTT. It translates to CASSLHSTNSPLHF. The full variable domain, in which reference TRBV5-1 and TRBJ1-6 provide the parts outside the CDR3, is KAGVTQTPRYLIKTRGQQVTLSCSPISGHRSVSWYQQTPGQGLQFLFEYFSETQRNKGNFPGRFSGRQFSNSRSEMNVSTLELGDSALYLCASSLHSTNSPLHFGNGTRLTVT.

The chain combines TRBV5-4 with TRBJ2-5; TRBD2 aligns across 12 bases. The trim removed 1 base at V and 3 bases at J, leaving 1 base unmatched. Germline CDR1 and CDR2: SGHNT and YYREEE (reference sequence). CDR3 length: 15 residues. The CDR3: CASSLPSGGEETQYF. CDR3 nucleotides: TGTGCCAGCAGCTTGCCTAGCGGGGGGGAAGAGACCCAGTACTTC.

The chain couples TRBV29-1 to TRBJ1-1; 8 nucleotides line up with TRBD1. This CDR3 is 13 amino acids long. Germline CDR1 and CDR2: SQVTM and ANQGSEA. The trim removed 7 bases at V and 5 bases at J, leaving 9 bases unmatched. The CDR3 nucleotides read TGCAGCGCCCATGAGGACAGGGCGACTGAAGCTTTCTTT. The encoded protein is CSAHEDRATEAFF.

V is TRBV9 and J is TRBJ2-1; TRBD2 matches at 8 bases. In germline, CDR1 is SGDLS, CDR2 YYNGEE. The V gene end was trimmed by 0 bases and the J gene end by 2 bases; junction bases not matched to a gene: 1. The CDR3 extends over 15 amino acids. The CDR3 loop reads CASSVGGLAYNEQFF. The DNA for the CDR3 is TGTGCCAGCAGCGTAGGGGGACTAGCCTACAATGAGCAGTTCTTC.

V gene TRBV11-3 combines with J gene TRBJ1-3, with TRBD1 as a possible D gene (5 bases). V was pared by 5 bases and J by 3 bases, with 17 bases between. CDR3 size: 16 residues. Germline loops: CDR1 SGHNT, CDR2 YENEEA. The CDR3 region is CASSPPLDSYGNTIYF. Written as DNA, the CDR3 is TGTGCCAGCAGCCCCCCCCTTGACAGCTATGGAAACACCATATATTTT.

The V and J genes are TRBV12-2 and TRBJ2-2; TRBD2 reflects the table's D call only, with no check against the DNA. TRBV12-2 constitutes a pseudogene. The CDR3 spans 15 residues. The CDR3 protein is CASRFRGGANGELFF. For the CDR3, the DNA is TGTGCAAGTCGCTTTCGCGGGGGGGCAAACGGGGAGCTGTTTTTT.

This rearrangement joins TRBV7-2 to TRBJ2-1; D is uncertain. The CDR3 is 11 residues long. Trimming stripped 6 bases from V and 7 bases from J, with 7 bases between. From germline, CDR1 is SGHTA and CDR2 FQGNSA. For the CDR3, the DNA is TGTGCCAGCAGTTACCTAAATGAGCAGTTCTTC. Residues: CASSYLNEQFF.

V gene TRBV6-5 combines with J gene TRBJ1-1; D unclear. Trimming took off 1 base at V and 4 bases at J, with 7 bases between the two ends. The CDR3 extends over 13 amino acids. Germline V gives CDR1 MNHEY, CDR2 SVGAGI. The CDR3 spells CASSYFGGTEAFF. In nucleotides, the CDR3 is TGTGCCAGCAGTTACTTCGGTGGCACTGAAGCTTTCTTT.

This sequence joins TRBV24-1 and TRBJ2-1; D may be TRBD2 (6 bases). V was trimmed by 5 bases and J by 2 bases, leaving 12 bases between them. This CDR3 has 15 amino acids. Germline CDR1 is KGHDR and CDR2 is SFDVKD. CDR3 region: CATSVRGTAYNEQFF. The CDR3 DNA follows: TGTGCCACCAGTGTTCGCGGGACGGCCTACAATGAGCAGTTCTTC.

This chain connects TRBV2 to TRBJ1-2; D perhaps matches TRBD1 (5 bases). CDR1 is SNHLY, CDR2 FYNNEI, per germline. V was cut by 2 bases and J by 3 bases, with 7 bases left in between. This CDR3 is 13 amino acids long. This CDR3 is CASSERRDYGYTF. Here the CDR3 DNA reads TGTGCCAGCAGTGAACGCAGGGACTATGGCTACACCTTC.

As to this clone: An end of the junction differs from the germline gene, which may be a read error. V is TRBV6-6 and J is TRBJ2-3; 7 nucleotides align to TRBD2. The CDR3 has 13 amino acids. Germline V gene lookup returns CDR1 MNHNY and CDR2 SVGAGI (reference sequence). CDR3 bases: TGTGCCACCAGTTACTTCGGGGGGGATACGCAGTATTTT. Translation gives CATSYFGGDTQYF.

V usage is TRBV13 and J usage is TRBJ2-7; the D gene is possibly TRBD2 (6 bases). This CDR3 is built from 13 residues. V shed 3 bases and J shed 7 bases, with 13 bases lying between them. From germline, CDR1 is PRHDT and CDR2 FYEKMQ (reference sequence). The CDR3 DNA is TGTGCCAGCAGCTTCCGGACTATACCGGAGCAGTACTTC. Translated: CASSFRTIPEQYF.

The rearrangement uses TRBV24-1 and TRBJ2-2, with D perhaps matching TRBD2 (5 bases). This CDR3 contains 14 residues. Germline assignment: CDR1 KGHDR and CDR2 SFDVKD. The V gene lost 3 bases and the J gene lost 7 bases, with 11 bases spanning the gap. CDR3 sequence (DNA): TGTGCCACCAGTGATGGTTGGGAGAACGGGGAGCTGTTTTTT. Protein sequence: CATSDGWENGELFF.

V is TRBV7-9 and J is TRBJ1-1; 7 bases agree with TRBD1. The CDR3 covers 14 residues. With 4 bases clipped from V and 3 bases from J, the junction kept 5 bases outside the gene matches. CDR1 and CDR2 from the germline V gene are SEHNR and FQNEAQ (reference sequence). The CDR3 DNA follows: TGTGCCAGCAGCTCCAAGGGGGCGTACACTGAAGCTTTCTTT. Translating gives CASSSKGAYTEAFF. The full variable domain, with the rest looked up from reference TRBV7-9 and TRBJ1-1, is DTGVSQNPRHKITKRGQNVTFRCDPISEHNRLYWYRQTLGQGPEFLTYFQNEAQLEKSRLLSDRFSAERPKGSFSTLEIQRTEQGDSAMYLCASSSKGAYTEAFFGQGTRLTVV.

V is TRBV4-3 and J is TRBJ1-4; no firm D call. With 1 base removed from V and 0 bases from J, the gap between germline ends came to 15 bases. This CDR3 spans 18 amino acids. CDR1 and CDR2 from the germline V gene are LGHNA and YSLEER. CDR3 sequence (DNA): TGCGCCAGCAGCCAAGTTCAAGCAGGATTTGCAACTAATGAAAAACTGTTTTTT. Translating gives CASSQVQAGFATNEKLFF.

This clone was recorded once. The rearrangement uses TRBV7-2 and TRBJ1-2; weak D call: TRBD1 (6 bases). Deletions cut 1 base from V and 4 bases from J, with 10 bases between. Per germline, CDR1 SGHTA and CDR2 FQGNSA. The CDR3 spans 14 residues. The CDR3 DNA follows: TGTGCCAGCAGCTTAGGGACAGCCCTCTATGGCTACACCTTC. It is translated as CASSLGTALYGYTF.

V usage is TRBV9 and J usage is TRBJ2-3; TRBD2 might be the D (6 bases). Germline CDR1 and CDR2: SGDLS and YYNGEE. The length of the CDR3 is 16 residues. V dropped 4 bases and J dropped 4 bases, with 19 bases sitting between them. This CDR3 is CASSPSGGAGADTQYF. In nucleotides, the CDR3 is TGTGCCAGCAGCCCGTCGGGCGGGGCAGGAGCAGATACGCAGTATTTT.

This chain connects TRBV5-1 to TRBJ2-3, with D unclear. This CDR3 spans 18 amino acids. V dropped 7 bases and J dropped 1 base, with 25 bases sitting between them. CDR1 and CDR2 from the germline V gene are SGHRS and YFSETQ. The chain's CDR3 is CASRRPTVSNAGTDTQYF. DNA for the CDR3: TGCGCCAGCCGGAGACCGACTGTCAGTAATGCGGGCACAGATACGCAGTATTTT.

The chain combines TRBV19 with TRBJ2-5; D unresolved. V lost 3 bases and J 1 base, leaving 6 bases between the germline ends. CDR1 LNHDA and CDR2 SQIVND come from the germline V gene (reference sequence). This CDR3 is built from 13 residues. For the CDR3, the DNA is TGTGCCAGTAGTATCCACAGCCAAGAGACCCAGTACTTC. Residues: CASSIHSQETQYF. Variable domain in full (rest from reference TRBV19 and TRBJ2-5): DGGITQSPKYLFRKEGQNVTLSCEQNLNHDAMYWYRQDPGQGLRLIYYSQIVNDFQKGDIAEGYSVSREKKESFPLTVTSAQKNPTAFYLCASSIHSQETQYFGPGTRLLVL.

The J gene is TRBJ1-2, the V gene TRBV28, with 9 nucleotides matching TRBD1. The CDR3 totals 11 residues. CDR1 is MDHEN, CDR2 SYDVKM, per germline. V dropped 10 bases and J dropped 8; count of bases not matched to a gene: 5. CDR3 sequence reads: CAIGQGYGYTF. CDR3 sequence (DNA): TGTGCCATAGGACAGGGGTACGGCTACACCTTC.

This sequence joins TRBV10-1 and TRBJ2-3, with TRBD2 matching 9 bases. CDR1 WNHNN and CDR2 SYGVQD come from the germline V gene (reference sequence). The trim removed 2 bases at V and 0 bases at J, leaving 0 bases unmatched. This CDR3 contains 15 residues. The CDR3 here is CASSEGLASTDTQYF. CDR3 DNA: TGCGCCAGCAGTGAGGGACTAGCGAGCACAGATACGCAGTATTTT.

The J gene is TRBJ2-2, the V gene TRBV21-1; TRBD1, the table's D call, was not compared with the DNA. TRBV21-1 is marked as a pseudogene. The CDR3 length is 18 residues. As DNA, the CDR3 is TGTGCCAGCATCCAATGGCTCCCCGGGACATGGGGGTTCGGGGAGCTGTTTTTT. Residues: CASIQWLPGTWGFGELFF.

The CDR3, as DNA: TGTGCCAGCAGCCTGGACAGGGCCACAGATACGCAGTATTTT. Encoded protein: CASSLDRATDTQYF. The chain combines TRBV7-2 with TRBJ2-3; 8 nucleotides align to TRBD1. Losses at the gene ends were 5 bases for V and 2 bases for J; bases not matched to a gene: 3. CDR3 size: 14 residues. Germline V gene lookup returns CDR1 SGHTA and CDR2 FQGNSA.

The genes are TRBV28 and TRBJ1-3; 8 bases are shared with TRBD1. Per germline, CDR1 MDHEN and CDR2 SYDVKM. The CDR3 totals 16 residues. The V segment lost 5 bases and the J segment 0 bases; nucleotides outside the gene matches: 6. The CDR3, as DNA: TGTGCCAGCAGTCTGACAGGGGACCACTCTGGAAACACCATATATTTT. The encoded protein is CASSLTGDHSGNTIYF.

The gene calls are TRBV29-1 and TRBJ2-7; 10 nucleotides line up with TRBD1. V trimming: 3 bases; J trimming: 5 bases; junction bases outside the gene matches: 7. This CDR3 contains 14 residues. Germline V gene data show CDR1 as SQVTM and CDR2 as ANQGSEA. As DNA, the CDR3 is TGCAGCGTTGAGGAGGGACAGGGGACCAACGAGCAGTACTTC. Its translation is CSVEEGQGTNEQYF.

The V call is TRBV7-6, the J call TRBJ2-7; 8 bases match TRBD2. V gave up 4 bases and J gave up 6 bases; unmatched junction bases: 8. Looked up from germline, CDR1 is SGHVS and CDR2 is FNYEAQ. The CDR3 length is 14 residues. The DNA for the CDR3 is TGTGCCAGCAGCTCCACCGGGACTAGTATCGAGCAGTACTTC. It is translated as CASSSTGTSIEQYF.

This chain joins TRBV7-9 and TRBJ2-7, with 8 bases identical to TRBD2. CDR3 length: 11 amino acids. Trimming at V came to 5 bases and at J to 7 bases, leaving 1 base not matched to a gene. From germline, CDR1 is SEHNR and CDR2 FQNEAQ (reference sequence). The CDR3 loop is CASSPGGEQYF. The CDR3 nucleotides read TGTGCCAGCAGCCCGGGGGGGGAGCAGTACTTC.